The entry below describes one T cell receptor beta chain. Its target antigen remains unknown. No base qualities exist here, and no much larger clone lies one base off it. This sample is part of a study of CD8 T cells in Susac syndrome (dated by TCRdb to about 2019). Describing the broader study: Among the sequenced Susac syndrome patients, about 6 had clinically active disease and under ten were in clinical remission. Whether CD8+ T cell activation and differentiation in Susac syndrome was antigen driven was tested using repertoire sequencing. The clonality of the CD8+ T cell repertoire was compared across some eleven healthy donors, around 14 Susac syndrome patients and roughly 16 multiple sclerosis patients. Susac syndrome patients were therapy-naive, on corticosteroids (some also receiving IVIg), or on IVIg alone at blood withdrawal. What the work shows at the level of the full study, not this receptor alone: Roughly 15 and five Susac-specific public clones were found in the total CD8+ and CD8+ TEMRA repertoires, respectively. The TCR sequencing and HLA analysis was acknowledged to have included a relatively small number of individuals. Clonal expansion was seen in Susac syndrome CD8+ repertoires, peaking in CD8+ TEMRA cells and being greater in clinically active patients than in remitting ones.

High-throughput TCR beta sequencing profiled peripheral blood CD8+ and CD4+ T cells from healthy donors, Susac syndrome patients and multiple sclerosis patients. The Susac syndrome patients fulfilled recently defined diagnostic criteria for either definite or probable disease. Bulk CD8+ and CD4+ T cells were purified by magnetic negative isolation, while CD8+ TEMRA cells were enriched using FACS. Blood was drawn into EDTA tubes, processed within 24 hours, and PBMCs were isolated by density gradient centrifugation. PBMCs destined for TCR sequencing were cryopreserved in liquid nitrogen and later thawed in a 37 °C water bath. The sorted or isolated CD4+, CD8+ and CD8+ TEMRA cells had a purity of 90% or higher. From the cysteine up to the phenylalanine, the CDR3 has a length of 15 residues. CDR3 DNA is the only sequence kept; it has 45 bases, read in frame from the first base. Trimming takes 2 bases off V and 3 bases off J; junction bases not matched to a gene: 2. Taken from the germline V gene, the CDR1 and CDR2 loops are MRHNA and SNTAGT.

RNA was extracted using the RNeasy kit, and about 0.45 to 1 ug of the RNA was reverse transcribed with random hexamers. TCR beta CDR3 regions were amplified with the immunoSEQ multiplex PCR assay covering 54 Vbeta and 13 Jbeta segments. PCR amplification bias was corrected using a synthetic template baseline for primer optimization and computational correction. In the source study's methods: Only productive sequences were kept, with reads annotated to V, D and J genes according to IMGT and analyzed in immunoSEQ Analyzer. To calculate clonality, Shannon entropy was normalized by log2 of the number of productive unique sequences and then subtracted from one. For each patient and control, public and private clones were evaluated within the 100 most prevalent clones. Clones were defined as Susac-specific if absent from the healthy and MS cohorts, from around 1,000 published viral clones and from other ImmuneACCESS disease sequences. TCRdb reran the public reads through fastp at Q25 and MiXCR, keeping productive beta chains. Each record represents a unique CDR3 protein, reported with the most common genes and DNA among its rows. The V and J calls, along with clone size, are taken from TCRdb and not from the paper's own processing. This sample holds about 130,000 distinct CDR3 sequences; around 95% were observed only once. The ten largest clones take up 0.21% of the sample.

The rearranged chain carries TRBV6-4 and TRBJ2-3; 10 of the junction bases match TRBD2. This clonotype originated in a human donor with Susac syndrome. The material sequenced was CD8+ T cells from PBMCs. The DNA sequence is given as TGTGCCAGCAGTGACGGAGCGGGAGGGACAGATACGCAGTATTTT. Translation gives CASSDGAGGTDTQYF.